The source of this T cell receptor (beta chain) is a study of blood T cell repertoires in COVID-19. Whole-study context: The origin of the acute and convalescent COVID-19 samples was the United States, Italy and Spain. T cells, B-cell-depleted T cells, or PBMCs provided the cDNA or gDNA that served as material.

Original processing notes: Scientists estimated how many nucleated cells there were by amplifying reference gene primers. Measured with immunoSEQ multiplex PCR; TCRdb has only the in-frame clones, and not every one. V, J and clone size are taken as reported in that table, and D and trimming were inferred from the DNA itself. The sample shows 150,000 to 190,000 clones, roughly 72% of them seen only once. V lost 6 bases and J lost 0, with 15 bases in between. The germline CDR1 and CDR2 sequences are LGHDT and YNNKEL (reference sequence). This CDR3 is built from 16 residues. The chain recombines TRBV3-1 (or the pseudogene TRBV3-2) with TRBJ1-3; TRBD1 might be the D (6 bases). The sample was peripheral blood. This receptor was taken from a woman older than 75 with acute or convalescent COVID-19. CDR3: CASSPTGPSSGNTIYF. CDR3 sequence (DNA): TGTGCCAGCAGTCCGACAGGACCCTCCTCTGGAAACACCATATATTTT.